This TCR beta chain was profiled in a study of blood T cell repertoires in COVID-19. As processed by the authors: How many nucleated cells were present was estimated from reference gene primer amplification. Method: immunoSEQ multiplex PCR; TCRdb's copy keeps in-frame clones and lacks some. Clone size and the V and J calls come from that table; the DNA yielded D and trimming. In the table there are a few hundred thousand clones, roughly 86% of which are singletons. Germline V gene lookup returns CDR1 SQVTM and CDR2 ANQGSEA. This CDR3 contains 10 residues. The V end lost 3 bases, the J end lost 12 bases, and 11 bases lay between the germline ends.

What was sequenced was peripheral blood. The chain joins TRBV29-1 to TRBJ1-2; D perhaps matches TRBD1 (5 bases). This clonotype was sampled from a man in his forties who had recovered from COVID-19. DNA for the CDR3: TGCAGCGTTGAGGAGGGGTTCCACACCTTC. It translates to CSVEEGFHTF.